The sequence of this T cell receptor (beta chain) was determined in a study of early T cells in non-severe SARS-CoV-2 infection. Overall study: Sequencing input comprised bulk RNA from unsorted whole blood; chain pairing was not available.

Study observations and caveats: Private and CD4 specificities were missed by VDJdb matching, which favored anti-spike CD8 responses.

From germline, CDR1 is MDHEN and CDR2 SYDVKM. The CDR3 has 12 amino acids. V dropped 5 bases and J dropped 2 bases, with 7 bases sitting between them. Unique molecular identifiers tagged individual cDNA molecules. TCRdb processed the 5' RACE reads anew with MiXCR; each CDR3 protein has one entry. Altogether around 67,000 distinct CDR3 sequences are present, roughly an eighth being singletons, with the ten largest covering roughly 1.3%. At least ten counts were recorded for this clonotype. As yet, its antigen is unknown. This TCR was recovered from an adult who was a healthcare worker with PCR-confirmed SARS-CoV-2 infection or an uninfected control (not recorded which). Material for sequencing was whole blood. V is TRBV28 and J is TRBJ2-7; D unclear. The CDR3 DNA follows: TGTGCCAGCAGTAGACAACCCTACGAGCAGTACTTC. It translates to CASSRQPYEQYF.